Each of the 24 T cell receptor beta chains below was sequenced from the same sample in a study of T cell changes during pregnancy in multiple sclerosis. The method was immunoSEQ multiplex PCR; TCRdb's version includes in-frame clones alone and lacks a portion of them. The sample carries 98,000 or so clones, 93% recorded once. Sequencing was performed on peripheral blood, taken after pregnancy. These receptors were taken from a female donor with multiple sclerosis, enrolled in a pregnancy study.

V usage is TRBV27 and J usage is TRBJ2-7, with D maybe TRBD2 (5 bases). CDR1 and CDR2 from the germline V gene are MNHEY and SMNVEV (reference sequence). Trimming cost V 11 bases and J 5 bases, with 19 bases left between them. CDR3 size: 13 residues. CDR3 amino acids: CASRATLANEQYF. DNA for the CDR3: TGTGCCTCGCGGGCCACACTCGCCAACGAGCAGTACTTC.

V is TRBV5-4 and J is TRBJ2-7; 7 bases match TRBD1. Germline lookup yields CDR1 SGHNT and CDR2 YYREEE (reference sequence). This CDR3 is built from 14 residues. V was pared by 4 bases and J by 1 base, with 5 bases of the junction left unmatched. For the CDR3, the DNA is TGTGCCAGCAGCACACCGGGACAGTCCTACGAGCAGTACTTC. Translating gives CASSTPGQSYEQYF.

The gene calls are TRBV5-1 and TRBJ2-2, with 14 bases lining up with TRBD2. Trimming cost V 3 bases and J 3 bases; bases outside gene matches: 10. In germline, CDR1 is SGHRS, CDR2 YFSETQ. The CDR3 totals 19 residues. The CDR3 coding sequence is TGCGCCAGCAGCTCCTACCCGACGGGACTAGCGGGAGACACCGGGGAGCTGTTTTTT. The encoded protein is CASSSYPTGLAGDTGELFF. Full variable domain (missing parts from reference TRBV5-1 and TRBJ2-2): KAGVTQTPRYLIKTRGQQVTLSCSPISGHRSVSWYQQTPGQGLQFLFEYFSETQRNKGNFPGRFSGRQFSNSRSEMNVSTLELGDSALYLCASSSYPTGLAGDTGELFFGEGSRLTVL.

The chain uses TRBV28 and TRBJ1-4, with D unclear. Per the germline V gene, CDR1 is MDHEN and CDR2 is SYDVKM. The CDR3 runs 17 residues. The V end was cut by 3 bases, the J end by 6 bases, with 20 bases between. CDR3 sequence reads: CASSFPARAERHEKLFF. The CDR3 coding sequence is TGTGCCAGCAGTTTCCCGGCGAGGGCAGAACGCCATGAAAAACTGTTTTTT.

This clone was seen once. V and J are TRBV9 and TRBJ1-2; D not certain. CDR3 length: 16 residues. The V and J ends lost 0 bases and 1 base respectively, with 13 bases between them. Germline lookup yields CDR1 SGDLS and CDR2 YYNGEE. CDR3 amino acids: CASSVGNTRLNYGYTF. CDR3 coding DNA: TGTGCCAGCAGCGTAGGAAATACCAGACTTAACTATGGCTACACCTTC.

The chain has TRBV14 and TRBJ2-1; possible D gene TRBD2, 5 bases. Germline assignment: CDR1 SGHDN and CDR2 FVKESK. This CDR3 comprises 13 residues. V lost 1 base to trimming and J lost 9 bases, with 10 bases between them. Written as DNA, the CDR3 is TGTGCCAGCAGCCAAGCGGCACTAGGTGAGCAGTTCTTC. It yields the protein CASSQAALGEQFF.

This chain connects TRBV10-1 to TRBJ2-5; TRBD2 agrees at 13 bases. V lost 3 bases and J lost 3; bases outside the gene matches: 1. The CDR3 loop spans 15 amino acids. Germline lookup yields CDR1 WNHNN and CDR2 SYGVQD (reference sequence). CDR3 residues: CASSELAGGKETQYF. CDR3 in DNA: TGCGCCAGCAGTGAACTAGCGGGAGGGAAAGAGACCCAGTACTTC.

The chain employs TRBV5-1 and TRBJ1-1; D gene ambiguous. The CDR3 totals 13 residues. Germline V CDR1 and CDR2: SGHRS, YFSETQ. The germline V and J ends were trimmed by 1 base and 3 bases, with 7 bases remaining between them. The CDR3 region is CASSLSGYTEAFF. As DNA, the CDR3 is TGCGCCAGCAGCTTGAGTGGCTACACTGAAGCTTTCTTT. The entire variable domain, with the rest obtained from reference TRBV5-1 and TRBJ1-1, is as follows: KAGVTQTPRYLIKTRGQQVTLSCSPISGHRSVSWYQQTPGQGLQFLFEYFSETQRNKGNFPGRFSGRQFSNSRSEMNVSTLELGDSALYLCASSLSGYTEAFFGQGTRLTVV.

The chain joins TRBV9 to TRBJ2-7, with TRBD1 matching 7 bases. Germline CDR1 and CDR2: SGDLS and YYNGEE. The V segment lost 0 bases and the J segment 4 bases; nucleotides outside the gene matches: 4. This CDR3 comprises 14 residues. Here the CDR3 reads CASSVGDSGYEQYF. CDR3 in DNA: TGTGCCAGCAGCGTAGGGGACAGCGGATACGAGCAGTACTTC.

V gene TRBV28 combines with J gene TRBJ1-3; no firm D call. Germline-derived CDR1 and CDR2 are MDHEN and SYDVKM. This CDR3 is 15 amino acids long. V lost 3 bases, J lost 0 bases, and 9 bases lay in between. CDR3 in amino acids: CASSFGGYSGNTIYF. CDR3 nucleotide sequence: TGTGCCAGCAGTTTCGGCGGTTACTCTGGAAACACCATATATTTT.

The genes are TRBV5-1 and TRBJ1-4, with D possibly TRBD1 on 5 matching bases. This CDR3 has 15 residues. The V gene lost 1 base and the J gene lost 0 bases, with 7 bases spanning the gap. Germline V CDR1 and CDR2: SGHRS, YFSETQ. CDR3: CASSLTGATNEKLFF. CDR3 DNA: TGCGCCAGCAGCTTGACAGGAGCAACTAATGAAAAACTGTTTTTT.

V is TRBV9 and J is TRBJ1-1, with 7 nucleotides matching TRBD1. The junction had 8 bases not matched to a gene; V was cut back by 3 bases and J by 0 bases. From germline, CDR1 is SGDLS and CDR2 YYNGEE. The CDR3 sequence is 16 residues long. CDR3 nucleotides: TGTGCCAGCAGCGCAGAACCGGGACAGATGAACACTGAAGCTTTCTTT. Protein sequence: CASSAEPGQMNTEAFF.

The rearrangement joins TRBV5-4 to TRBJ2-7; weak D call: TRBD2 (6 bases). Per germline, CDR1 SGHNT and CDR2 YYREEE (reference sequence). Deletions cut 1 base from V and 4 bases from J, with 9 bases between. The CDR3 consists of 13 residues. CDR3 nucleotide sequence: TGTGCCAGCAGCTTGAGTGCGGGGTACGAGCAGTACTTC. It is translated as CASSLSAGYEQYF.

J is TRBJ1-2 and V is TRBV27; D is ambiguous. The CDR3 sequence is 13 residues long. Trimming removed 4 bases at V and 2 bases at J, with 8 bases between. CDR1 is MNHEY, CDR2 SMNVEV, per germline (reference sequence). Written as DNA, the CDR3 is TGTGCCAGCAGTTCTACAGAGAACTATGGCTACACCTTC. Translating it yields CASSSTENYGYTF.

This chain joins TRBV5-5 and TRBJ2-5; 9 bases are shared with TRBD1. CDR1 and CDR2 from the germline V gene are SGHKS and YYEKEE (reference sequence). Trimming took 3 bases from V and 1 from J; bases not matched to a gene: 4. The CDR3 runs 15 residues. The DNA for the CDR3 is TGTGCCAGCAGCTGGGGACAGGGATTCCAAGAGACCCAGTACTTC. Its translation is CASSWGQGFQETQYF.

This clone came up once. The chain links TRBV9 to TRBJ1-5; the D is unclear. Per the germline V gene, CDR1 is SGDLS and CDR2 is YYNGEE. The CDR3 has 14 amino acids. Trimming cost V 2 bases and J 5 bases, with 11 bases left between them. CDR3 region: CASSVLACHQPQHF. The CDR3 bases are TGTGCCAGCAGCGTTCTAGCGTGTCATCAGCCCCAGCATTTT.

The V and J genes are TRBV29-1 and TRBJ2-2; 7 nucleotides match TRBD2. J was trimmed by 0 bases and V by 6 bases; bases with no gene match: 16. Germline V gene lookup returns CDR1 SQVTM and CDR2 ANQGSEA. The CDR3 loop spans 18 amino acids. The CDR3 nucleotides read TGCAGCGTCAAAACTAGCGCCACCCTACTGTCGAACACCGGGGAGCTGTTTTTT. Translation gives CSVKTSATLLSNTGELFF.

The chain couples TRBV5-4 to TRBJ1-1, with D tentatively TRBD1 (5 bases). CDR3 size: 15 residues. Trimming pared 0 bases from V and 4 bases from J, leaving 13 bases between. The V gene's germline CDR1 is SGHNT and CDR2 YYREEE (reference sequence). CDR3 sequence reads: CASSLVGGSLTEAFF. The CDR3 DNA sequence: TGTGCCAGCAGCTTGGTTGGGGGGAGCCTCACTGAAGCTTTCTTT.

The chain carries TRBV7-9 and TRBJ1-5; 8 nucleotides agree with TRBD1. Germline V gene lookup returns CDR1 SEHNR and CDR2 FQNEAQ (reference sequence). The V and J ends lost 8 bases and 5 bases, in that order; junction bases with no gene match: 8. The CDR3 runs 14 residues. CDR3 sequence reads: CASVRGQGDQPQHF. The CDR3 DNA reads TGTGCCAGCGTACGAGGACAGGGCGATCAGCCCCAGCATTTT.

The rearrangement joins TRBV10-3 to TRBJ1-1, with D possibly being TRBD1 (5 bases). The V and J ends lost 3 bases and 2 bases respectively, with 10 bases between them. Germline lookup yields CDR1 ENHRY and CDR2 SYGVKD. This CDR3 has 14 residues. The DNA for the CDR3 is TGTGCCATCAGTGATTCAGGGAAAAACACTGAAGCTTTCTTT. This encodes CAISDSGKNTEAFF.

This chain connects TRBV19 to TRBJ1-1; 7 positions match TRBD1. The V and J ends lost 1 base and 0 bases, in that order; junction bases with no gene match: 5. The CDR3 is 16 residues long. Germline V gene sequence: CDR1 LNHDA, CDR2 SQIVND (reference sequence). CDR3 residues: CASSIAGGYMNTEAFF. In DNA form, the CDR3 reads TGTGCCAGTAGTATAGCAGGGGGATACATGAACACTGAAGCTTTCTTT.

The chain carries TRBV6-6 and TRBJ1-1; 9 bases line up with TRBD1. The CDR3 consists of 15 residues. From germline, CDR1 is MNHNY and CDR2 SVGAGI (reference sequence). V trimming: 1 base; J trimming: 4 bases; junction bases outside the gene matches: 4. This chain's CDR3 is CASSYLGQGGTEAFF. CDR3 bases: TGTGCCAGCAGTTACTTGGGACAGGGCGGCACTGAAGCTTTCTTT.

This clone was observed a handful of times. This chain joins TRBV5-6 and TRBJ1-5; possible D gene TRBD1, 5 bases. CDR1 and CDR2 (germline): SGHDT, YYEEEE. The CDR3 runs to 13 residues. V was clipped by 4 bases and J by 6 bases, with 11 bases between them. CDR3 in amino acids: CASSHWGGQPQHF. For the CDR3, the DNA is TGTGCCAGCAGCCATTGGGGGGGTCAGCCCCAGCATTTT.

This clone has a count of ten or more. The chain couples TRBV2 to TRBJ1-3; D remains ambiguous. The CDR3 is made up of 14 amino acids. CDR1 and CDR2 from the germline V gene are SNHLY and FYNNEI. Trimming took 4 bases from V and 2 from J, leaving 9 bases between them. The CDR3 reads CASSAAQAGNTIYF. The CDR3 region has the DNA TGTGCCAGCAGTGCTGCGCAGGCTGGAAACACCATATATTTT. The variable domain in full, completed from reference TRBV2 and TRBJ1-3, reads EPEVTQTPSHQVTQMGQEVILRCVPISNHLYFYWYRQILGQKVEFLVSFYNNEISEKSEIFDDQFSVERPDGSNFTLKIRSTKLEDSAMYFCASSAAQAGNTIYFGEGSWLTVV.